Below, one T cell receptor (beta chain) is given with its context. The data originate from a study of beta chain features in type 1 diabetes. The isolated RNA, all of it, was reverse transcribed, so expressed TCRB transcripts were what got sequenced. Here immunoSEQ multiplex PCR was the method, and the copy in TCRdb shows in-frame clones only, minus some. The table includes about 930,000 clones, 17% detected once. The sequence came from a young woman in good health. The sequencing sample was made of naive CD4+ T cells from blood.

The CDR3 DNA reads TGCGCCAGCAGCCAAGAGGTCCCAGCCCCCAGCACCTTC. Residues: CASSQEVPAPSTF. The chain uses TRBV4-3 and TRBJ1-2; D gene unclear. Trimming shortened V by 0 bases and J by 13 bases, and 15 bases separated the two germline ends. The CDR3 is 13 amino acids. CDR1 is LGHNA and CDR2 is YSLEER in the germline V gene.